Below, 23 T cell receptor beta chains from the same sample are listed, as sequenced in a study of human T cells and chemical hapten exposure. As for time point: healthy volunteer bleed at 2 weeks. Unfractionated whole blood was the source of the extracted total RNA. TCRdb called the RACE reads again in MiXCR, with one record for every CDR3 protein. The repertoire has tens of thousands of distinct CDR3 sequences, roughly 4.5% of them found once; the top ten carry around 5.8%. The sample comprised whole blood. The receptor set was obtained from a human donor in good health. Some clones in this sample may be carry-over from other donors' samples.

Only a few counts were recorded for this clonotype. The rearrangement joins TRBV29-1 to TRBJ2-5; a weak D match, TRBD1 (5 bases). In germline, CDR1 is SQVTM, CDR2 ANQGSEA. Trimming shortened V by 0 bases and J by 1 base, and 36 bases separated the two germline ends. The CDR3 loop spans 23 amino acids. The CDR3 sequence is CSVEDPWGTTDAEERQSQETQYF. CDR3 nucleotide sequence: TGCAGCGTTGAAGATCCCTGGGGTACGACAGACGCTGAAGAACGACAGAGCCAAGAGACCCAGTACTTC.

This clonotype was observed a handful of times. This chain joins TRBV6-1 and TRBJ1-5, with 7 bases fitting TRBD1. Losses at the gene ends were 5 bases for V and 3 bases for J; bases not matched to a gene: 10. From germline, CDR1 is MNHNS and CDR2 SASEGT. The CDR3 is 16 amino acids. The DNA for the CDR3 is TGTGCCAGCAGTTGGGAGGGGGACAGATCCAATCAGCCCCAGCATTTT. Its translation: CASSWEGDRSNQPQHF.

This clonotype showed up many times. This chain joins TRBV30 and TRBJ1-3; a weak D match, TRBD1 (5 bases). Per germline, CDR1 GTSNPN and CDR2 SVGIG (reference sequence). V was cut by 0 bases and J by 9 bases, with 15 bases left in between. This CDR3 has 14 residues. The CDR3 loop reads CAWSVRQRGPTIYF. The CDR3 nucleotides are TGTGCCTGGAGTGTAAGACAGCGTGGTCCCACCATATATTTT.

This clonotype was seen only a few times. J is TRBJ2-3 and V is TRBV2; D might be TRBD1 or TRBD2, each matching 5 bases. V lost 6 bases and J lost 0, with 13 bases in between. Per the germline V gene, CDR1 is SNHLY and CDR2 is FYNNEI. The CDR3 contains 15 residues. Here the CDR3 reads CASRGTRRSTDTQYF. The DNA for the CDR3 is TGTGCCAGCAGAGGGACCCGCCGGAGCACAGATACGCAGTATTTT.

This clonotype has a handful of counts. The genes are TRBV9 and TRBJ2-5; 12 bases agree with TRBD1. Per the germline V gene, CDR1 is SGDLS and CDR2 is YYNGEE. The CDR3 has 15 residues. Germline trimming cut 4 bases from V and 4 bases from J; bases unmatched to any gene: 5. CDR3 DNA sequence: TGTGCCAGCAGCCCCCGGGACAGGGGGCCAGAGACCCAGTACTTC. It specifies CASSPRDRGPETQYF.

There are many counts of this clonotype. V gene TRBV5-4 combines with J gene TRBJ2-4; no firm D call. Germline-derived CDR1 and CDR2 are SGHNT and YYREEE (reference sequence). The CDR3 loop spans 13 amino acids. Trimming shortened V by 4 bases and J by 8 bases, and 13 bases separated the two germline ends. CDR3 sequence (DNA): TGTGCCAGCAGCCCCCCATGGGCGGACATTCAGTACTTC. It codes for CASSPPWADIQYF.

This clonotype was seen repeatedly, ten times or more. The gene calls are TRBV7-9 and TRBJ2-7; no definite D call. The CDR3 is made up of 15 amino acids. Trimming removed 5 bases at V and 1 base at J, with 15 bases between. CDR1 is SEHNR, CDR2 FQNEAQ, per germline (reference sequence). CDR3 region: CASSPPAYGSYEQYF. DNA for the CDR3: TGTGCCAGCAGCCCCCCGGCCTACGGTTCCTACGAGCAGTACTTC.

This clonotype has more than one count but fewer than ten. The chain recombines TRBV12-3 or TRBV12-4 with TRBJ1-1; TRBD1 matches at 7 bases. CDR3 size: 13 residues. V lost 6 bases to trimming and J lost 5 bases; unmatched junction nucleotides: 6. The CDR3 DNA is TGTGCCAGCAGGGGTGGGACAGCAACTGAAGCTTTCTTT. Translation: CASRGGTATEAFF.

This clonotype was detected ten times or more. The V gene is TRBV6-5, the J gene TRBJ1-4; TRBD1 aligns across 7 bases. Trimming cost V 1 base and J 3 bases; bases outside gene matches: 2. The CDR3 loop spans 15 amino acids. CDR1 MNHEY and CDR2 SVGAGI come from the germline V gene. The CDR3 nucleotides read TGTGCCAGCAGTTACTTAGGGACAGCTAATGAAAAACTGTTTTTT. It yields the protein CASSYLGTANEKLFF.

This clonotype showed up just a few times. The chain joins TRBV7-3 to TRBJ2-7, with 11 bases aligning to TRBD2. With 0 bases clipped from V and 5 bases from J, the junction kept 6 bases outside the gene matches. This CDR3 comprises 16 residues. The germline V gene encodes CDR1 SGHTA and CDR2 FQGTGA. In DNA form, the CDR3 reads TGTGCCAGCAGCTTAACCACTAGCGGGAGTAGCGACGAGCAGTACTTC. Translation: CASSLTTSGSSDEQYF.

This sequence joins TRBV7-3 and TRBJ2-1; D may be TRBD1 (5 bases). This CDR3 spans 15 amino acids. Trimming shortened V by 2 bases and J by 6 bases, and 14 bases separated the two germline ends. Germline assignment: CDR1 SGHTA and CDR2 FQGTGA. The CDR3: CASSLDRSSGNEQFF. In nucleotides, the CDR3 is TGTGCCAGCAGCTTAGACAGATCCTCTGGCAATGAGCAGTTCTTC.

This clonotype was seen ten or more times. This chain uses TRBV27 with TRBJ2-2; 9 bases are a match to TRBD1. V shed 7 bases and J 6 bases; nucleotides not matched to a gene: 12. Germline-derived CDR1 and CDR2 are MNHEY and SMNVEV (reference sequence). CDR3 length equals 16 residues. The CDR3 loop reads CASKGSWTGVAGELFF. DNA of the CDR3: TGTGCCAGCAAAGGGTCCTGGACAGGGGTTGCCGGGGAGCTGTTTTTT.

The sample holds many counts of this clonotype. The chain links TRBV27 to TRBJ2-7, with D tentatively TRBD2 (5 bases). CDR1 and CDR2 from the germline V gene are MNHEY and SMNVEV (reference sequence). CDR3 length: 13 amino acids. Trimming stripped 6 bases from V and 1 base from J, with 10 bases between. The CDR3 sequence: CASSGLGSYEQYF. The CDR3 bases are TGTGCCAGCAGCGGACTGGGGTCCTACGAGCAGTACTTC.

The V gene is TRBV5-4, the J gene TRBJ2-7; 8 bases match TRBD2. The ends lost 5 bases at V and 2 bases at J; junction bases unmatched: 9. Looked up from germline, CDR1 is SGHNT and CDR2 is YYREEE (reference sequence). This CDR3 has 15 residues. The CDR3 loop is CASRQAGGGTYEQYF. CDR3 sequence (DNA): TGTGCCAGCAGACAGGCTGGCGGGGGGACCTACGAGCAGTACTTC.

The rearrangement links TRBV20-1 to TRBJ2-1; 7 bases are a match to TRBD2. V trimming: 1 base; J trimming: 0 bases; junction bases outside the gene matches: 3. Germline assignment: CDR1 DFQATT and CDR2 SNEGSKA (reference sequence). The CDR3 is 15 residues long. The CDR3 region has the DNA TGCAGTGCTAGAGGGGGGGGGAACTCCTACAATGAGCAGTTCTTC. Residues: CSARGGGNSYNEQFF.

This clonotype was detected a few times. This chain uses TRBV28 with TRBJ2-3; the D is unclear. Germline CDR1 reads MDHEN; CDR2 reads SYDVKM. This CDR3 has 17 residues. V was cut by 2 bases and J by 1 base, with 16 bases left in between. CDR3 sequence: CASSLMGMNVRTDTQYF. The DNA for the CDR3 is TGTGCCAGCAGTTTAATGGGTATGAACGTCCGCACAGATACGCAGTATTTT.

V gene TRBV12-3 or TRBV12-4 combines with J gene TRBJ1-2; maybe TRBD1 (6 bases). This CDR3 is built from 17 residues. Trimming removed 3 bases at V and 4 bases at J, with 21 bases between. CDR3 DNA: TGTGCCAGCAGTTTTACAGGGCCCGCTAGTTACGGCTATGGCTACACCTTC. Translating it yields CASSFTGPASYGYGYTF.

This clonotype was recorded at least ten times. V usage is TRBV14 and J usage is TRBJ2-7; D unclear. V lost 0 bases to trimming and J lost 5 bases, with 14 bases between them. Per the germline V gene, CDR1 is SGHDN and CDR2 is FVKESK. This CDR3 is 15 amino acids long. The CDR3 DNA follows: TGTGCCAGCAGCCAAGAATCTGGGATTCTTAACGAGCAGTACTTC. Residues: CASSQESGILNEQYF.

The V call is TRBV7-8, the J call TRBJ2-7, with 7 positions matching TRBD1. V shed 3 bases, J shed 0 bases, and the junction held 5 bases outside the gene matches. Germline loops: CDR1 SGHVS, CDR2 FQNEAQ. The CDR3 contains 15 residues. The CDR3 sequence: CASSLNRGSSYEQYF. CDR3 nucleotide sequence: TGTGCCAGCAGCTTGAACAGGGGAAGCTCCTACGAGCAGTACTTC.

This clonotype was counted many times. The V call is TRBV5-1, the J call TRBJ1-3, with a possible D match to TRBD1 (5 bases). This CDR3 spans 17 amino acids. V dropped 0 bases and J dropped 2 bases, with 15 bases sitting between them. The germline V gene has CDR1 SGHRS and CDR2 YFSETQ. In DNA form, the CDR3 reads TGCGCCAGCAGCTTGGCCCTACAGGTGGGCACTGGAAACACCATATATTTT. Translation: CASSLALQVGTGNTIYF.

There are many counts of this clonotype. The chain uses TRBV5-4 and TRBJ2-1, with D perhaps matching TRBD2 (5 bases). Germline loops: CDR1 SGHNT, CDR2 YYREEE (reference sequence). The CDR3 totals 11 residues. V was clipped by 2 bases and J by 10 bases, with 7 bases between them. CDR3 coding DNA: TGTGCCAGCAGCTTAACGGGGGAGCAGTTCTTC. The encoded protein is CASSLTGEQFF.

This clonotype was observed at least ten times. J is TRBJ1-1 and V is TRBV5-1; possible D gene TRBD1, 5 bases. This CDR3 is 17 amino acids long. Germline V gene lookup returns CDR1 SGHRS and CDR2 YFSETQ. V was pared by 0 bases and J by 1 base, with 16 bases between. The CDR3 nucleotides read TGCGCCAGCAGCTTGGCTAGCTCTTTAGGACAGAACACTGAAGCTTTCTTT. Translated, it gives CASSLASSLGQNTEAFF.

As for this clonotype: A read error may explain this, as a much larger clone is one base away. This chain links TRBV2 with TRBJ2-1; TRBD1 might be the D (6 bases). V gave up 10 bases and J gave up 9 bases, with 16 bases separating them. From germline, CDR1 is SNHLY and CDR2 FYNNEI. CDR3 length equals 12 residues. The CDR3 DNA is TGTGCCAACGGAACAGGGTTCGGTGAGCAGTTCTTC. Encoded protein: CANGTGFGEQFF.